Shown below are 14 T cell receptor beta chains from a single sample sequenced in a study of shared clonotypes between healthy human individuals. Sequenced by immunoSEQ multiplex PCR; TCRdb stores in-frame clones only, minus some. The sample contains under 700,000 clones, about 95% of which appear only once. Positive CCR7 selection of CD45RO-negative cells yielded the naive CD8 cells, and terminally differentiated effector memory CD45RA+ cells were excluded. The material sequenced was naive CD8+ T cells sorted from blood. Receptor source: a woman in her twenties or thirties in good health.

This chain joins TRBV15 and TRBJ1-5; tentatively, D is TRBD1 (6 bases). Trimming removed 7 bases from V and 5 bases from J, with 12 bases in between. CDR3 size: 13 residues. Germline values: CDR1 LNHNV, CDR2 YYDKDF (reference sequence). This CDR3 reads CATTQTGDQPQHF. CDR3 coding DNA: TGTGCCACCACCCAGACAGGCGATCAGCCCCAGCATTTT.

The V gene is TRBV19, the J gene TRBJ2-3; D is uncertain. The V and J ends lost 7 bases and 6 bases respectively, with 8 bases between them. Per the germline V gene, CDR1 is LNHDA and CDR2 is SQIVND (reference sequence). CDR3 length equals 11 residues. Here the CDR3 DNA reads TGTGCCAGTACACCGGGCGATACGCAGTATTTT. Amino acids: CASTPGDTQYF.

The chain employs TRBV5-6 and TRBJ1-5, with D possibly matching TRBD1 (5 bases). The V gene lost 2 bases and the J gene lost 1 base, with 13 bases spanning the gap. The CDR3 totals 16 residues. Germline V gene data show CDR1 as SGHDT and CDR2 as YYEEEE. DNA for the CDR3: TGTGCCAGCAGCTTCGCAGGGAGAGGGAGCAATCAGCCCCAGCATTTT. Its translation: CASSFAGRGSNQPQHF.

This chain joins TRBV29-1 and TRBJ1-2; D possibly corresponds to TRBD1 (5 bases). Germline lookup yields CDR1 SQVTM and CDR2 ANQGSEA. The CDR3 is made up of 14 amino acids. Trimming cost V 2 bases and J 8 bases, with 18 bases left between them. Here the CDR3 reads CSVEPSRGMGGYTF. The CDR3 DNA reads as TGCAGCGTTGAACCAAGCCGGGGGATGGGAGGCTACACCTTC.

This clone was found once. CDR3 sequence: CASSEQGDGYTF. CDR3 DNA: TGTGCCAGCAGCGAGCAGGGGGATGGCTACACCTTC. The chain uses TRBV5-6 and TRBJ1-2, with 7 nucleotides matching TRBD1. The CDR3 length is 12 residues. V lost 4 bases and J lost 6; bases outside the gene matches: 3. CDR1 and CDR2 from the germline V gene are SGHDT and YYEEEE. The complete variable domain, with remaining parts taken from reference TRBV5-6 and TRBJ1-2, reads DAGVTQSPTHLIKTRGQQVTLRCSPKSGHDTVSWYQQALGQGPQFIFQYYEEEERQRGNFPDRFSGHQFPNYSSELNVNALLLGDSALYLCASSEQGDGYTFGSGTRLTVV.

The rearrangement joins TRBV7-9 to TRBJ1-2; unclear D gene. There are 13 residues in the CDR3. The V gene lost 7 bases and the J gene lost 4 bases, with 13 bases spanning the gap. Germline lookup yields CDR1 SEHNR and CDR2 FQNEAQ (reference sequence). The CDR3 reads CASTPVESYGYTF. The CDR3 DNA reads TGTGCCAGCACCCCCGTCGAAAGCTATGGCTACACCTTC. Filled out from reference TRBV7-9 and TRBJ1-2, the complete variable domain reads DTGVSQNPRHKITKRGQNVTFRCDPISEHNRLYWYRQTLGQGPEFLTYFQNEAQLEKSRLLSDRFSAERPKGSFSTLEIQRTEQGDSAMYLCASTPVESYGYTFGSGTRLTVV.

The rearrangement joins TRBV7-9 to TRBJ2-1, with 10 positions matching TRBD2. Germline V gene sequence: CDR1 SEHNR, CDR2 FQNEAQ (reference sequence). V lost 1 base and J lost 9; bases outside the gene matches: 0. The CDR3 is 13 residues long. The CDR3 sequence: CASSLGTSGEQFF. CDR3 DNA sequence: TGTGCCAGCAGCTTAGGGACTAGCGGTGAGCAGTTCTTC.

The chain has TRBV2 and TRBJ2-3, with 8 bases that match TRBD2. The CDR3 extends over 16 amino acids. J gave up 3 bases and V 2 bases, and 7 bases lay outside the gene matches. CDR1 is SNHLY and CDR2 is FYNNEI in the germline V gene. The CDR3 protein is CASSEIEAGATDTQYF. The CDR3 nucleotides read TGTGCCAGCAGTGAAATAGAAGCGGGAGCGACAGATACGCAGTATTTT.

V is TRBV2 and J is TRBJ2-5, with TRBD2 matching over 9 bases. CDR1 SNHLY and CDR2 FYNNEI come from the germline V gene. The CDR3 runs to 13 residues. The junction had 4 bases not matched to a gene; V was cut back by 7 bases and J by 4 bases. The CDR3 sequence is CASTREGGETQYF. CDR3 nucleotide sequence: TGTGCCAGCACGCGGGAGGGTGGAGAGACCCAGTACTTC.

The V and J genes are TRBV6-6 and TRBJ1-2; D gene unclear. The CDR3 consists of 14 residues. CDR1 MNHNY and CDR2 SVGAGI come from the germline V gene (reference sequence). V was cut by 2 bases and J by 3 bases, with 10 bases left in between. The DNA of the CDR3 is TGTGCCAGCAGTTACCTCGGCGCGGACTATGGCTACACCTTC. Protein product: CASSYLGADYGYTF.

J is TRBJ2-7 and V is TRBV7-8; D tentatively reads TRBD1 or TRBD2 (6 bases each). Trimming left V 5 bases short and J 3 bases short, with 26 bases between. Germline V lookup: CDR1 SGHVS, CDR2 FQNEAQ. The CDR3 is 18 residues long. CDR3 in amino acids: CASSNPGGGRALHYEQYF. CDR3 coding DNA: TGTGCCAGCAGCAACCCAGGAGGGGGGCGCGCTCTGCACTACGAGCAGTACTTC.

The V gene is TRBV4-1, the J gene TRBJ2-5; TRBD1 matches at 8 bases. The CDR3 contains 15 residues. V lost 1 base and J lost 5; bases outside the gene matches: 6. Germline values: CDR1 MGHRA, CDR2 YSYEKL. This CDR3 reads CASSQVQGAWETQYF. Written as DNA, the CDR3 is TGCGCCAGCAGCCAAGTCCAGGGGGCTTGGGAGACCCAGTACTTC.

This clone was detected only once. The CDR3 coding sequence is TGTGCCAGCAGCTTAGGAGGGCCGCAGCCCCAGCATTTT. Translating it yields CASSLGGPQPQHF. This chain joins TRBV7-4 and TRBJ1-5; D gene ambiguous. Germline-derived CDR1 and CDR2 are SGHVT and SQSDAQ. The CDR3 sequence is 13 residues long. The germline V and J ends were trimmed by 1 base and 7 bases, with 8 bases remaining between them.

The chain employs TRBV29-1 and TRBJ2-7; D remains ambiguous. V was clipped by 0 bases and J by 3 bases, with 9 bases between them. Germline V gives CDR1 SQVTM, CDR2 ANQGSEA. This CDR3 has 13 residues. The CDR3 here is CSVEEGHRYEQYF. CDR3 DNA sequence: TGCAGCGTTGAAGAAGGCCACCGCTACGAGCAGTACTTC.